This T cell receptor (beta chain) was found in a study of T cells in Graves' hyperthyroidism and ophthalmopathy. Amplified regions were TCR beta CDR3 sequences from RNA transcripts. Primed by the HTBI set, a first-round RT-PCR was run on the TCR CDR3. Via MiXCR, TCRdb re-called the multiplex PCR reads, giving one row per CDR3 protein. The sample has 300,000 to 400,000 distinct CDR3 sequences; about a fifth are singletons. This clonotype was counted at least ten times. The CDR3 consists of 13 residues. Germline CDR1 and CDR2: MNHNS and SASEGT. The V gene lost 5 bases and the J gene lost 4 bases, with 11 bases spanning the gap.

Sequencing was done on a sample of blood. This receptor was taken from a man aged 18-30 years with Graves' ophthalmopathy. V usage is TRBV6-1 and J usage is TRBJ1-1; D unresolved. The CDR3, as DNA: TGTGCCAGCAGTCCGGGGTATGGCACTGAAGCTTTCTTT. It encodes CASSPGYGTEAFF.